This TCR beta chain was obtained from a study of blood T cell repertoires in COVID-19. The method was immunoSEQ multiplex PCR; TCRdb's version includes in-frame clones alone and lacks a portion of them. The data hold approximately 180,000 clones, with approximately 83% observed a single time. This CDR3 spans 13 amino acids. V lost 3 bases and J 1 base, leaving 5 bases between the germline ends. Germline V gene sequence: CDR1 SNHLY, CDR2 FYNNEI. The TCR originated in a man aged 55 to 70 with acute or convalescent COVID-19. This sequence joins TRBV2 and TRBJ2-3; a weak D match, TRBD1 (5 bases). The material sequenced was peripheral blood. CDR3: CASSDRGTDTQYF. In nucleotides, the CDR3 is TGTGCCAGCAGTGACAGGGGCACAGATACGCAGTATTTT.